The 16 T cell receptor beta chains below were found in one sample sequenced in a study of T-cell reconstitution after alpha-beta-depleted transplantation in children. The authors prepared the TCRbeta library with unique molecular identifiers. TCRdb reprocessed the PCR reads via MiXCR and lists one record per CDR3 protein. The sample consists of 500,000 to 650,000 distinct CDR3 sequences, about an eighth of them appearing once. This material consisted of PBMCs, mostly from graft donor cells, taken 180 days after TCRalphabeta/CD19-depleted stem cell transplant. These receptors came from a female patient between 2 and 10 years old who had a stem cell transplant for aplastic anemia, so the T cells may come from the graft donor.

This clonotype was detected a few times. The J gene is TRBJ2-3, the V gene TRBV20-1; 16 positions agree with TRBD2. Losses at the gene ends were 3 bases for V and 3 bases for J; bases not matched to a gene: 12. Germline CDR1 is DFQATT and CDR2 is SNEGSKA (reference sequence). The CDR3 consists of 19 residues. The CDR3 DNA sequence: TGCAGTGCTAGGCACAGGCCGGGACTAGCGGGAGGGAGGACAGATACGCAGTATTTT. Amino acids: CSARHRPGLAGGRTDTQYF.

This clonotype has more than one count but fewer than ten. The rearrangement links TRBV7-9 to TRBJ2-2; 8 bases map to TRBD1. Germline values: CDR1 SEHNR, CDR2 FQNEAQ (reference sequence). The CDR3 runs to 11 residues. The CDR3 region is CGGQGTGELFF. CDR3 sequence (DNA): TGTGGAGGACAGGGCACCGGGGAGCTGTTTTTT.

This clonotype appeared many times. The genes are TRBV29-1 and TRBJ2-3; tentatively, D is TRBD1 or TRBD2 (5 bases each). The germline V gene encodes CDR1 SQVTM and CDR2 ANQGSEA. The length of the CDR3 is 15 residues. Trimming left V 2 bases short and J 6 bases short, with 18 bases between. CDR3 coding DNA: TGCAGCGTTGAAAGTCCGGGGCGCGTGGTGGATACGCAGTATTTT. This encodes CSVESPGRVVDTQYF.

This clonotype was picked up a small number of times. The chain recombines TRBV12-3 or TRBV12-4 with TRBJ2-7; the D gene could be TRBD1 or TRBD2 (5 bases each). V lost 6 bases and J lost 2, with 14 bases in between. This CDR3 has 14 residues. The CDR3 DNA sequence: TGTGCCAGCAGCCGGGGACCTCTTACCTACGAGCAGTACTTC. Protein: CASSRGPLTYEQYF.

This clonotype showed up just a few times. The chain uses TRBV29-1 and TRBJ2-7; D possibly uses TRBD1 or TRBD2 (7 bases each). Trimming shortened V by 5 bases and J by 6 bases, and 17 bases separated the two germline ends. From germline, CDR1 is SQVTM and CDR2 ANQGSEA. The CDR3 length is 13 residues. As DNA, the CDR3 is TGCAGCGTTTCCCCAGGGGGGGCCGGCGAGCAGTACTTC. Translated: CSVSPGGAGEQYF.

This clonotype has only a few counts. The chain uses TRBV25-1 and TRBJ1-5, with D unresolved. The CDR3 consists of 12 residues. The germline V and J ends were trimmed by 3 bases and 7 bases, with 7 bases remaining between them. Germline-derived CDR1 and CDR2 are MGHDK and SYGVNS. The CDR3 sequence is CASSEGWQPQHF. CDR3 in DNA: TGTGCCAGCAGTGAGGGATGGCAGCCCCAGCATTTT. The whole variable domain, filled in from reference TRBV25-1 and TRBJ1-5, reads EADIYQTPRYLVIGTGKKITLECSQTMGHDKMYWYQQDPGMELHLIHYSYGVNSTEKGDLSSESTVSRIRTEHFPLTLESARPSHTSQYLCASSEGWQPQHFGDGTRLSIL.

This clonotype was counted only a few times. This rearrangement joins TRBV20-1 to TRBJ2-2, with a possible D match to TRBD1 (6 bases). Per the germline V gene, CDR1 is DFQATT and CDR2 is SNEGSKA (reference sequence). The CDR3 runs 12 residues. The V end was cut by 6 bases, the J end by 6 bases, with 11 bases between. CDR3 nucleotide sequence: TGCAGTGCCCACCCAGGGGCCGGGGAGCTGTTTTTT. Its protein product is CSAHPGAGELFF.

This clonotype was found many times. This sequence joins TRBV20-1 and TRBJ1-4; 11 bases agree with TRBD1. The CDR3 is 13 amino acids. V trimming: 6 bases; J trimming: 8 bases; junction bases outside the gene matches: 5. From germline, CDR1 is DFQATT and CDR2 SNEGSKA (reference sequence). The CDR3 DNA sequence: TGCAGTGCCACGGGACAGGGGGAAGAAAAACTGTTTTTT. It is translated as CSATGQGEEKLFF.

The V and J genes are TRBV20-1 and TRBJ1-5; D not resolved. V was clipped by 3 bases and J by 3 bases, with 6 bases between them. There are 12 residues in the CDR3. Germline V gives CDR1 DFQATT, CDR2 SNEGSKA (reference sequence). The CDR3 is CSARFLNQPQHF. CDR3 coding DNA: TGCAGTGCTAGGTTCCTCAATCAGCCCCAGCATTTT.

The chain joins TRBV28 to TRBJ2-7; 11 nucleotides match TRBD2. Germline values: CDR1 MDHEN, CDR2 SYDVKM. Losses at the gene ends were 5 bases for V and 5 bases for J; bases not matched to a gene: 17. The CDR3 totals 18 residues. For the CDR3, the DNA is TGTGCCAGCAGTCCGACTAGCGGGGTGCCGCGCATTGGCCACGAGCAGTACTTC. Its protein product is CASSPTSGVPRIGHEQYF.

This clonotype was observed at least ten times. The V call is TRBV18, the J call TRBJ2-6; the D is unclear. CDR1 is KGHSH and CDR2 is LQKENI in the germline V gene. The CDR3 spans 15 residues. V lost 0 bases and J lost 1, with 4 bases in between. The CDR3 here is CASSPPRSGANVLTF. CDR3 nucleotide sequence: TGTGCCAGCTCACCACCAAGGTCTGGGGCCAACGTCCTGACTTTC.

J is TRBJ1-2 and V is TRBV14; 9 nucleotides align to TRBD1. V lost 6 bases and J lost 3; bases outside the gene matches: 17. In germline, CDR1 is SGHDN, CDR2 FVKESK. There are 18 residues in the CDR3. The CDR3 loop reads CASSLLISRDRVHYGYTF. The CDR3, as DNA: TGTGCCAGCAGTCTCCTGATATCCCGGGACAGGGTTCACTATGGCTACACCTTC.

The chain recombines TRBV7-7 with TRBJ2-2; 8 nucleotides align to TRBD2. Looked up from germline, CDR1 is SSHAT and CDR2 is FNYEAQ (reference sequence). The CDR3 extends over 16 amino acids. The V gene end was trimmed by 6 bases and the J gene end by 1 base; junction bases not matched to a gene: 7. The chain's CDR3 is CASSPGLAGNTGELFF. In DNA, the CDR3 is TGTGCCAGCAGTCCCGGACTAGCCGGGAACACCGGGGAGCTGTTTTTT.

This clonotype has a count of ten or more. The chain has TRBV7-3 and TRBJ2-2, with 9 bases identical to TRBD2. The germline gives CDR1 SGHTA, CDR2 FQGTGA. CDR3 length: 16 amino acids. V trimming: 0 bases; J trimming: 1 base; junction bases outside the gene matches: 0. CDR3 sequence: CASSLTSGGNTGELFF. DNA of the CDR3: TGTGCCAGCAGCTTAACTAGCGGGGGGAACACCGGGGAGCTGTTTTTT.

This rearrangement joins TRBV5-1 to TRBJ2-2, with D possibly being TRBD1 (5 bases). The germline gives CDR1 SGHRS, CDR2 YFSETQ. V was pared by 0 bases and J by 0 bases, with 9 bases between. This CDR3 comprises 16 residues. The CDR3 coding sequence is TGCGCCAGCAGCTTGGAGGGCAGGGCGAACACCGGGGAGCTGTTTTTT. Its translation: CASSLEGRANTGELFF.

This clonotype was counted a few times. The chain joins TRBV11-2 to TRBJ1-5, with TRBD1 as a possible D gene (6 bases). Looked up from germline, CDR1 is SGHAT and CDR2 is FQNNGV. The V gene lost 5 bases and the J gene lost 2 bases, with 16 bases spanning the gap. This CDR3 is built from 16 residues. The CDR3 bases are TGTGCCAGCAGCCAGGGGACTGATGGAGGCAATCAGCCCCAGCATTTT. It encodes CASSQGTDGGNQPQHF.